This T cell receptor beta chain was documented in a study of cytomegalovirus exposure and HLA in healthy donors. The study, taken as a whole, reports: Exclusion as indistinguishable affected some V segments, including TRBV6-2 and TRBV6-3.

PCR was performed using 60 Vbeta and 13 Jbeta primers. Libraries were prepared by immunoSEQ multiplex PCR; TCRdb keeps only in-frame clonotypes and omits some of them. Here the sample spans some 150,000 clones, over 60% being singletons. Regarding this clone: Its target is unknown.

The V and J ends lost 6 bases and 4 bases respectively, with 10 bases between them. Germline CDR1 reads SGHVS; CDR2 reads FQNEAQ. The CDR3 consists of 13 residues. Sequencing was performed on PBMCs. This chain connects TRBV7-8 to TRBJ1-5; D call uncertain. This sequence was found in a middle-aged woman in good health and CMV-seronegative. In DNA, the CDR3 is TGTGCCAGCAGTCCTACTCTGAATCAGCCCCAGCATTTT. This encodes CASSPTLNQPQHF.